A single sample is the source of the 25 T cell receptor beta chains below, sequenced in a study of blood T cell repertoires in COVID-19. Clones were sequenced by immunoSEQ multiplex PCR, and TCRdb holds only the in-frame ones, with some missing. The sample includes around 300,000 clones, 70% to 90% of them seen just once. Material: peripheral blood. The receptors were sampled from a middle-aged woman with acute or convalescent COVID-19.

V is TRBV5-5 and J is TRBJ1-2; maybe TRBD1 (5 bases). The CDR3 has 14 amino acids. Germline V CDR1 and CDR2: SGHKS, YYEKEE (reference sequence). V was shortened by 3 bases and J by 2 bases, with 11 bases between the two germline ends. The DNA for the CDR3 is TGTGCCAGCAGCTCGCAGCCAGGGAACTATGGCTACACCTTC. Translating it yields CASSSQPGNYGYTF.

This chain joins TRBV30 and TRBJ1-1; D unresolved. Trimming left V 4 bases short and J 8 bases short, with 17 bases between. Germline loops: CDR1 GTSNPN, CDR2 SVGIG (reference sequence). CDR3 size: 13 residues. CDR3 sequence (DNA): TGTGCCTGGACCTCCGAGACGGGAGTCGAAGCTTTCTTT. Amino acid sequence: CAWTSETGVEAFF.

This chain joins TRBV7-9 and TRBJ2-3, with TRBD2 matching 8 bases. The CDR3 contains 15 residues. Germline assignment: CDR1 SEHNR and CDR2 FQNEAQ (reference sequence). The V gene end was trimmed by 4 bases and the J gene end by 5 bases; junction bases not matched to a gene: 8. The CDR3 bases are TGTGCCAGCAGCTACCGGGGGGGGCAGGGAGATACGCAGTATTTT. It translates to CASSYRGGQGDTQYF.

In regard to this clone: This specimen includes other DNA sequences encoding the same CDR3. Here the CDR3 reads CASSVGGTVNTEAFF. CDR3 in DNA: TGTGCCAGCAGCGTAGGAGGGACAGTCAACACTGAAGCTTTCTTT. The chain uses TRBV9 and TRBJ1-1, with 7 nucleotides matching TRBD1. Germline V CDR1 and CDR2: SGDLS, YYNGEE. The CDR3 length is 15 residues. V lost 0 bases, J lost 2 bases, and 4 bases stayed unmatched. The complete variable domain, with remaining parts taken from reference TRBV9 and TRBJ1-1, reads DSGVTQTPKHLITATGQRVTLRCSPRSGDLSVYWYQQSLDQGLQFLIQYYNGEERAKGNILERFSAQQFPDLHSELNLSSLELGDSALYFCASSVGGTVNTEAFFGQGTRLTVV.

This chain uses TRBV19 with TRBJ1-2; tentative D call: TRBD1 (5 bases). The CDR3 has 13 residues. V shed 8 bases and J shed 4 bases, with 14 bases lying between them. Germline CDR1 reads LNHDA; CDR2 reads SQIVND (reference sequence). This CDR3 is CASLGDSGYGYTF. The CDR3 DNA reads as TGTGCCAGTCTAGGGGACTCAGGCTATGGCTACACCTTC.

This clone was counted between two and nine times. The CDR3 DNA is TGTGCCTGGAGTCCGGGACAAGGAGGAGAAAAACTGTTTTTT. This encodes CAWSPGQGGEKLFF. V is TRBV30 and J is TRBJ1-4; D possibly corresponds to TRBD1 (6 bases). Trimming took off 2 bases at V and 8 bases at J, with 15 bases between the two ends. Germline lookup yields CDR1 GTSNPN and CDR2 SVGIG (reference sequence). The CDR3 contains 14 residues. The full variable domain, in which reference TRBV30 and TRBJ1-4 provide the parts outside the CDR3, is SQTIHQWPATLVQPVGSPLSLECTVEGTSNPNLYWYRQAAGRGLQLLFYSVGIGQISSEVPQNLSASRPQDRQFILSSKKLLLSDSGFYLCAWSPGQGGEKLFFGSGTQLSVL.

The chain is built from TRBV18 and TRBJ1-6, with a possible D match to TRBD1 (5 bases). The CDR3 spans 16 residues. The V and J ends lost 4 bases and 7 bases respectively, with 17 bases between them. CDR1 is KGHSH, CDR2 LQKENI, per germline. The CDR3 DNA is TGTGCCAGCTCACTCCAACCCGGGACTGCAAATTCACCCCTCCACTTT. It specifies CASSLQPGTANSPLHF. Drawing the rest from reference TRBV18 and TRBJ1-6, the complete variable domain is NAGVMQNPRHLVRRRGQEARLRCSPMKGHSHVYWYRQLPEEGLKFMVYLQKENIIDESGMPKERFSAEFPKEGPSILRIQQVVRGDSAAYFCASSLQPGTANSPLHFGNGTRLTVT.

The chain links TRBV11-2 to TRBJ2-3; TRBD1 might be the D (6 bases). V lost 5 bases, J lost 4 bases, and 16 bases lay in between. CDR1 SGHAT and CDR2 FQNNGV come from the germline V gene. CDR3 size: 15 residues. CDR3 DNA: TGTGCCAGCAGCACAACCGGGACATGGGCAGATACGCAGTATTTT. Its protein is CASSTTGTWADTQYF.

This chain links TRBV27 with TRBJ2-5, with a weak D call TRBD1 (7 bases). The germline CDR1 and CDR2 sequences are MNHEY and SMNVEV (reference sequence). Trimming pared 1 base from V and 1 base from J, leaving 13 bases between. The CDR3 has 16 amino acids. Written as DNA, the CDR3 is TGTGCCAGCAGTTTATACCCCAGGGGGGTCCAAGAGACCCAGTACTTC. Encoded protein: CASSLYPRGVQETQYF.

V usage is TRBV29-1 and J usage is TRBJ1-3, with no clear D. Germline CDR1 reads SQVTM; CDR2 reads ANQGSEA. The CDR3 is 14 residues long. The ends were cut back, 5 bases at V and 3 bases at J, with 14 bases in the middle. Here the CDR3 reads CSVRALGGGNTIYF. CDR3 DNA sequence: TGCAGCGTTAGGGCCCTGGGAGGTGGAAACACCATATATTTT.

The CDR3 DNA reads TGTGCCAGCAGCGAAGGGGTCCTCGGTAGCAATCAGCCCCAGCATTTT. Its protein is CASSEGVLGSNQPQHF. J is TRBJ1-5 and V is TRBV9; possible D gene TRBD1, 5 bases. This CDR3 has 16 residues. Germline-derived CDR1 and CDR2 are SGDLS and YYNGEE. Between the trimmed V and J ends, which lost 3 bases and 0 bases, there was a span of 13 bases.

The V gene is TRBV6-5, the J gene TRBJ2-1; the D gene is possibly TRBD2 (7 bases). V lost 2 bases and J lost 7, with 15 bases in between. Germline loops: CDR1 MNHEY, CDR2 SVGAGI. The CDR3 contains 15 residues. The CDR3 reads CASSYRGAARNEQFF. CDR3 sequence (DNA): TGTGCCAGCAGTTACCGGGGGGCGGCCAGAAATGAGCAGTTCTTC.

The V gene is TRBV20-1, the J gene TRBJ2-3; D might be TRBD1 (6 bases). V was cut by 3 bases and J by 0 bases, with 13 bases left in between. Germline V gene sequence: CDR1 DFQATT, CDR2 SNEGSKA (reference sequence). This CDR3 has 15 amino acids. The CDR3 DNA reads TGCAGTGCTAGTAAAGGGGGAATTAGCACAGATACGCAGTATTTT. Translation: CSASKGGISTDTQYF.

The chain carries TRBV19 and TRBJ1-2; tentative D call: TRBD1 (6 bases). Germline CDR1 reads LNHDA; CDR2 reads SQIVND (reference sequence). Trimming removed 7 bases at V and 4 bases at J, with 19 bases between. This CDR3 is built from 15 residues. The CDR3 DNA is TGTGCCAGTATACCGGGACAACACCTCCCCTATGGCTACACCTTC. Translation gives CASIPGQHLPYGYTF.

This clone was counted once. The V gene is TRBV5-6, the J gene TRBJ2-5; 12 bases fit TRBD1. CDR1 and CDR2 from the germline V gene are SGHDT and YYEEEE. The CDR3 totals 17 residues. The V segment lost 1 base and the J segment 4 bases; nucleotides outside the gene matches: 8. The CDR3 here is CASSLTWGQGAGETQYF. CDR3 nucleotides: TGTGCCAGCAGCTTGACCTGGGGACAGGGGGCAGGAGAGACCCAGTACTTC.

The chain recombines TRBV5-8 with TRBJ2-2; D is unresolved. The CDR3 runs 16 residues. Trimming cost V 0 bases and J 0 bases, with 9 bases left between them. Germline V CDR1 and CDR2: SGHTS, YDEGEE. In nucleotides, the CDR3 is TGTGCCAGCAGCTTGGAACAGCCCGCGAACACCGGGGAGCTGTTTTTT. This encodes CASSLEQPANTGELFF.

The J gene is TRBJ1-5, the V gene TRBV2, with TRBD1 as a possible D gene (5 bases). The CDR3 is 14 amino acids. The germline V gene has CDR1 SNHLY and CDR2 FYNNEI. V shed 8 bases and J shed 5 bases, with 16 bases lying between them. This CDR3 reads CASSQGNWYQPQHF. CDR3 coding DNA: TGTGCCAGCTCGCAGGGAAATTGGTATCAGCCCCAGCATTTT.

This clone has a single count. V and J are TRBV6-5 and TRBJ1-2, with 9 bases lining up with TRBD1. The CDR3 has 13 amino acids. J gave up 8 bases and V 4 bases, and 5 bases lay outside the gene matches. CDR1 MNHEY and CDR2 SVGAGI come from the germline V gene. CDR3 amino acids: CASSSQGARGYTF. In DNA form, the CDR3 reads TGTGCCAGCAGTTCACAGGGGGCGCGCGGCTACACCTTC.

J is TRBJ2-1 and V is TRBV7-7; possible D gene TRBD2, 6 bases. The CDR3 loop spans 13 amino acids. The germline gives CDR1 SSHAT, CDR2 FNYEAQ (reference sequence). The germline V and J ends were trimmed by 5 bases and 9 bases, with 14 bases remaining between them. This chain's CDR3 is CASSRLGGGEQFF. As DNA, the CDR3 is TGTGCCAGCAGCCGCCTGGGGGGAGGTGAGCAGTTCTTC.

The gene calls are TRBV7-2 and TRBJ1-3; tentative D call: TRBD1 (6 bases). Deletions cut 1 base from V and 4 bases from J, with 17 bases between. This CDR3 has 17 residues. The germline V gene encodes CDR1 SGHTA and CDR2 FQGNSA. CDR3 sequence: CASSLEPAGALGNTIYF. The CDR3, as DNA: TGTGCCAGCAGCTTAGAGCCGGCGGGGGCGCTCGGAAACACCATATATTTT.

Written as DNA, the CDR3 is TGTGCCAGCAGCGTAGAGAACAGGTTGAACACTGAAGCTTTCTTT. Its protein is CASSVENRLNTEAFF. The chain combines TRBV9 with TRBJ1-1, with a possible D match to TRBD1 (5 bases). The germline CDR1 and CDR2 sequences are SGDLS and YYNGEE. The CDR3 covers 15 residues. Between the trimmed V and J ends, which lost 0 bases and 0 bases, there was a span of 9 bases.

The chain uses TRBV9 and TRBJ1-1; TRBD1 matches at 12 bases. CDR3 size: 14 residues. Germline lookup yields CDR1 SGDLS and CDR2 YYNGEE. V lost 6 bases to trimming and J lost 4 bases; unmatched junction nucleotides: 4. CDR3 nucleotide sequence: TGTGCCAGCACCGGGACAGGGGGCAGCACTGAAGCTTTCTTT. It specifies CASTGTGGSTEAFF.

This clone was counted a single time. Other DNA variants within this sample encode the same CDR3. CDR3 DNA sequence: TGTGCCAGCAGTTTAGGGGGCGGGCAGCCCCAGCATTTT. Its protein is CASSLGGGQPQHF. The rearrangement joins TRBV27 to TRBJ1-5; TRBD1 is a possible D gene (6 bases). Trimming took off 2 bases at V and 7 bases at J, with 9 bases between the two ends. The CDR3 has 13 amino acids. Germline CDR1 MNHEY, CDR2 SMNVEV (reference sequence).

V usage is TRBV7-9 and J usage is TRBJ1-4; D unresolved. Trimming pared 1 base from V and 0 bases from J, leaving 9 bases between. CDR1 SEHNR and CDR2 FQNEAQ come from the germline V gene (reference sequence). This CDR3 is 16 amino acids long. The CDR3: CASSLVAATTNEKLFF. DNA of the CDR3: TGTGCCAGCAGCTTAGTCGCAGCGACAACTAATGAAAAACTGTTTTTT.

The chain recombines TRBV3-1 (or the pseudogene TRBV3-2) with TRBJ1-2; D gene ambiguous. Trimming stripped 3 bases from V and 0 bases from J, with 5 bases between. Germline values: CDR1 LGHDT, CDR2 YNNKEL (reference sequence). The length of the CDR3 is 13 residues. In DNA form, the CDR3 reads TGTGCCAGCAGCCACGGAGCTAACTATGGCTACACCTTC. It translates to CASSHGANYGYTF.